Each of the 15 T cell receptor beta chains below was sequenced from the same sample in a study of lymphopenia after photon versus proton radiotherapy. Profiled with immunoSEQ multiplex PCR; TCRdb holds only in-frame clones, not every one. The data show roughly 5,100 clones, approximately 90% seen once. This sample comprised peripheral blood, obtained from a patient treated with photon-based radiotherapy. The receptors come from a man aged 25-45 years with gastric cancer.

V gene TRBV28 combines with J gene TRBJ1-6, with no clear D. V lost 8 bases, J lost 8 bases, and 7 bases lay in between. The CDR3 is made up of 11 amino acids. The germline gives CDR1 MDHEN, CDR2 SYDVKM. The CDR3 protein is CASRADSPLHF. The CDR3 bases are TGTGCCAGCCGCGCAGATTCACCCCTCCACTTT. Full variable domain (outside the CDR3, taken from reference TRBV28 and TRBJ1-6): DVKVTQSSRYLVKRTGEKVFLECVQDMDHENMFWYRQDPGLGLRLIYFSYDVKMKEKGDIPEGYSVSREKKERFSLILESASTNQTSMYLCASRADSPLHFGNGTRLTVT.

V gene TRBV5-5 combines with J gene TRBJ1-6; TRBD1 agrees at 7 bases. The CDR3 extends over 16 amino acids. Trimming at V came to 4 bases and at J to 6 bases, leaving 10 bases not matched to a gene. Germline-derived CDR1 and CDR2 are SGHKS and YYEKEE (reference sequence). The CDR3 DNA sequence: TGTGCCAGCAGCGCCGGCCCTAGACAGGGTAATTCACCCCTCCACTTT. It specifies CASSAGPRQGNSPLHF.

This chain joins TRBV10-3 and TRBJ2-2, with 9 nucleotides matching TRBD2. CDR1 is ENHRY, CDR2 SYGVKD, per germline. The length of the CDR3 is 16 residues. With V trimmed by 7 bases and J by 1 base, 7 bases remained unmatched. DNA for the CDR3: TGTGCCATCAAGGTAGCGGGAGTTGGGAACACCGGGGAGCTGTTTTTT. It is translated as CAIKVAGVGNTGELFF.

The chain is built from TRBV11-2 and TRBJ1-1; 7 positions match TRBD1. The V and J ends lost 3 bases and 5 bases, in that order; junction bases with no gene match: 3. The CDR3 sequence is 13 residues long. CDR1 and CDR2 (germline): SGHAT, FQNNGV. The CDR3 region is CASSLTGMTEAFF. CDR3 DNA sequence: TGTGCCAGCAGCTTGACAGGGATGACTGAAGCTTTCTTT.

This rearrangement joins TRBV29-1 to TRBJ1-2, with a possible D match to TRBD1 (6 bases). The ends were cut back, 4 bases at V and 4 bases at J, with 13 bases in the middle. The length of the CDR3 is 13 residues. Germline V gene sequence: CDR1 SQVTM, CDR2 ANQGSEA. The CDR3 here is CSVVGGESYGYTF. The CDR3 coding sequence is TGCAGCGTTGTAGGGGGGGAAAGCTATGGCTACACCTTC.

A single count supports this clone. The junction shows a germline mismatch at one end, possibly a read error. This rearrangement joins TRBV4-1 to TRBJ2-6; 9 bases align to TRBD1. Germline V lookup: CDR1 MGHRA, CDR2 YSYEKL. The CDR3 covers 19 residues. CDR3 in DNA: TGCGCCAGCAGCAAAGATGTGGGGACAGGGCGCTCTGGGGCCAACGTCCTGACTTTC. Translated: CASSKDVGTGRSGANVLTF.

The V call is TRBV19, the J call TRBJ2-3; D possibly matches TRBD1 or TRBD2 (5 bases each). The V and J ends lost 6 bases and 0 bases respectively, with 16 bases between them. The germline V gene encodes CDR1 LNHDA and CDR2 SQIVND (reference sequence). The CDR3 covers 16 residues. CDR3 sequence: CASRRGGGISTDTQYF. The CDR3 nucleotides are TGTGCCAGTAGACGGGGTGGGGGAATCAGCACAGATACGCAGTATTTT.

V and J are TRBV13 and TRBJ2-2; TRBD2 agrees at 12 bases. Germline CDR1 is PRHDT and CDR2 is FYEKMQ (reference sequence). This CDR3 region has 17 residues. V dropped 5 bases and J dropped 6; count of bases not matched to a gene: 10. The CDR3: CASSPSRLAGGPGELFF. The CDR3 DNA is TGTGCCAGCAGCCCATCTCGGCTAGCGGGGGGGCCCGGGGAGCTGTTTTTT.

The chain recombines TRBV10-3 with TRBJ1-2; D is perhaps TRBD1 (5 bases). The CDR3 extends over 14 amino acids. Looked up from germline, CDR1 is ENHRY and CDR2 is SYGVKD. The V gene lost 1 base and the J gene lost 4 bases, with 10 bases spanning the gap. DNA of the CDR3: TGTGCCATCAGTGAGTGGGACTTGGGCTATGGCTACACCTTC. Protein sequence: CAISEWDLGYGYTF.

In this sample, this clone turned up a few times. Compared with germline, one end of the junction differs, possibly owing to a read error. Here the CDR3 DNA reads TGCGCCAGCAGCCAAGTAGCGGACTTGTCCTACGAGCAGTACTTC. Protein product: CASSQVADLSYEQYF. The chain combines TRBV5-4 with TRBJ2-7, with a possible D match to TRBD2 (6 bases). Germline assignment: CDR1 SGHNT and CDR2 YYREEE (reference sequence). This CDR3 region has 15 residues.

In its sample, this clone was seen a few times. The chain joins TRBV2 to TRBJ1-1; D is unresolved. CDR3 length: 13 amino acids. V was shortened by 2 bases and J by 4 bases, with 8 bases between the two germline ends. The germline gives CDR1 SNHLY, CDR2 FYNNEI. The CDR3 bases are TGTGCCAGCAGTGAACTGGGAGGCACTGAAGCTTTCTTT. Amino acids: CASSELGGTEAFF.

The chain joins TRBV6-5 to TRBJ2-5, with 8 nucleotides matching TRBD2. Germline loops: CDR1 MNHEY, CDR2 SVGAGI. The CDR3 is 14 amino acids. The junction had 7 bases not matched to a gene; V was cut back by 6 bases and J by 4 bases. The CDR3: CASRDGGGVETQYF. CDR3 nucleotides: TGTGCCAGCAGAGACGGGGGGGGTGTAGAGACCCAGTACTTC.

The rearrangement links TRBV6-1 to TRBJ1-2; TRBD1 matches 7 bases. The CDR3 loop spans 15 amino acids. Germline assignment: CDR1 MNHNS and CDR2 SASEGT. Trimming removed 5 bases from V and 6 bases from J; junction bases left unmatched: 12. The CDR3 spells CASSPSEQGRDGYTF. The CDR3 DNA sequence: TGTGCCAGCAGTCCAAGCGAACAGGGGCGGGATGGCTACACCTTC.

This rearrangement joins TRBV5-1 to TRBJ1-3; D is undetermined. Germline CDR1 SGHRS, CDR2 YFSETQ. This CDR3 is built from 16 residues. V gave up 5 bases and J gave up 3 bases, with 18 bases separating them. DNA for the CDR3: TGCGCCAGCAGGGAAGGGAACGATTTAGATGGAAACACCATATATTTT. This encodes CASREGNDLDGNTIYF.

This clone was detected only a few times. The rearrangement uses TRBV6-5 and TRBJ1-1, with D unresolved. Germline V gives CDR1 MNHEY, CDR2 SVGAGI. This CDR3 spans 11 amino acids. The V and J ends lost 8 bases and 1 base respectively, with 5 bases between them. CDR3 nucleotide sequence: TGTGCCAGCGTCAGGAACACTGAAGCTTTCTTT. Residues: CASVRNTEAFF.